This T cell receptor (beta chain) came from a study of blood T cells in healthy people across ages (dated by TCRdb to between 2014 and 2017). Concerning the study at large: In model experiments, template switching captured about one uniquely barcoded TCR beta cDNA molecule for every two T cells. Age-related changes in TCR beta repertoire diversity were measured in the study by deep sequencing normalized with unique cDNA molecular identifiers. Donors were grouped into four age groups: young (average 16 years), middle-aged (about 38), aged (around 60) and long-lived (just over 80). To avoid experimental bias, donors of different ages were distributed randomly across sequencing lanes. Using the same blood draw, the study looked at two additional independent replicas of 1 million unique cDNA reads for two donors, one aged 18 to 29 and the other aged 80 or older.

The germline V gene encodes CDR1 SQVTM and CDR2 ANQGSEA. Ends trimmed: V by 6 bases, J by 2 bases; bases unmatched to a gene: 15. The CDR3 goes from the cysteine to the phenylalanine over 16 residues. Only the CDR3 region is kept as DNA, spanning 48 bases read in frame from base 1. Libraries were prepared through 5' RACE. Sequencing used an Illumina HiSeq 2500. A second PCR of about 7 to 12 cycles was run with a J-beta primer mix and a sample-barcoded 5' primer. Each TCR beta cDNA molecule received a unique molecular identifier from a template-switch 5' adaptor carrying 12 random nucleotides. At least 2.5 million CDR3-containing paired-end reads were obtained from each sample. All of the RNA was converted into first-strand cDNA using the Mint cDNA synthesis kit, with a TRBC-specific oligonucleotide serving as the primer. Following uracil-DNA glycosylase treatment, all cDNA underwent a first 18-cycle PCR with the universal primers M1SS and BC2_uni_R. Regarding the original processing steps: For normalization, 1 million high-quality reads were randomly selected from each sample, with every read carrying a distinct molecular identifier. Instead of being binned into consensus sequences, reads that shared molecular identifiers were thrown out. MiTCR, set to a Q25 quality threshold and the strictest error-elimination algorithm, was used for CDR3 identification, clonotype clustering and error correction. A nonparametric unseen species model with Euler transformation was used to estimate lower-bound total TCR beta diversity. TCRdb reran the public reads through fastp at Q25 and MiXCR, keeping productive beta chains. Rows are unified per CDR3 protein, each entry keeping the most common DNA and genes. TCRdb, rather than the study authors, made the V and J calls. The table for this sample lists fewer than 950,000 distinct CDR3 sequences; around 34% of them were counted only once. The ten largest clones represent about an eighth of the sample.

This clonotype was observed many times. Its antigen is currently not known. Qualities for individual bases were not recorded, and no much larger clone is one base off. Overall study results and their limits: Observed TCR beta diversity correlated strongly with the percentage of naive T cells measured by flow cytometry. The CMV infection status of donors was not known, potentially confounding age-related changes in expanded clonotypes. Since profiling was done on bulk unsorted PBMCs, naive and antigen-experienced compartments could not be conclusively compared. Estimates of total diversity from one million sequenced T cells were regarded as lower bounds and underestimates. Compared with the aged group, more naive CD4+ T cells, fewer expanded clones and increased TCR diversity were shown by the long-lived group, suggesting age selection. Observed TCR beta diversity per million T cells fell roughly linearly with age, and a significant reduction was already apparent by age around 40.

Systemically healthy Caucasian individuals from Russia, 39 in total and aged about 6 to 95 years, were included as donors. Approximately 11 milliliters of peripheral blood were drawn from each donor into EDTA-treated Vacutainer tubes. Ficoll-Paque density-gradient centrifugation was used to isolate PBMCs, with at least 7 million per sample. Total RNA was extracted from PBMCs with Trizol reagent, with at least 6 micrograms obtained per sample. For every donor, an aliquot of PBMCs went through flow cytometry to measure the percentages of naive CD45RAhigh/CD27high T cells. The sample consisted of blood. This sequence was found in a man in his late teens or twenties in good health. The sequence is built from TRBV29-1 and TRBJ2-7, with 8 junctional bases fitting TRBD1. CDR3 sequence: CSVADRVKSFTYEQYF. The bases are TGCAGCGTCGCGGACAGGGTCAAGTCCTTTACCTACGAGCAGTACTTC.